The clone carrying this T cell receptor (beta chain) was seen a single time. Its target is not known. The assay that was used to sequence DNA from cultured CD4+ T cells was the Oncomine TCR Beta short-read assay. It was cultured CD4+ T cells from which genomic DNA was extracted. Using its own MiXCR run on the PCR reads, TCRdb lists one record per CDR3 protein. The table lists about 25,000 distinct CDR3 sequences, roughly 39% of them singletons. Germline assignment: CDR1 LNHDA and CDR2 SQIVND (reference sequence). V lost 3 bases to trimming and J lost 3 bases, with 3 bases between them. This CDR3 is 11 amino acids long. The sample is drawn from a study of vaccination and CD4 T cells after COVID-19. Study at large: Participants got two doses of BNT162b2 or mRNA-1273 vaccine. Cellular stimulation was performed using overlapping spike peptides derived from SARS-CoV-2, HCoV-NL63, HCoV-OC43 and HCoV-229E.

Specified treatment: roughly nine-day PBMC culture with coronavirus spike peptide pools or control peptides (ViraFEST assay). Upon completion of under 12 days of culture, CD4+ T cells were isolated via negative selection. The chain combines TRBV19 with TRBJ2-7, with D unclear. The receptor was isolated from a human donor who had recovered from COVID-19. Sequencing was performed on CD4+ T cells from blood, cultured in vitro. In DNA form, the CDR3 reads TGTGCCAGTAGTATTGGCTACGAGCAGTACTTC. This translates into CASSIGYEQYF.